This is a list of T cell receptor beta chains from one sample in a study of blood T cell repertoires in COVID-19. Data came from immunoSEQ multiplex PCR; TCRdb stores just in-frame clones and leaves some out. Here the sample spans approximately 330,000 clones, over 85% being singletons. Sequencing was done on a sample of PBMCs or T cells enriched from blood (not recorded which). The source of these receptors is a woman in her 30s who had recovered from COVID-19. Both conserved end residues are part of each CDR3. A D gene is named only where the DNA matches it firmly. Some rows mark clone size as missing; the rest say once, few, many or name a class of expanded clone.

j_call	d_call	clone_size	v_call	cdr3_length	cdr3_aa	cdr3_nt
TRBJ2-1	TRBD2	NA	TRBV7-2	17	CASSPRTSGILYNEQFF	TGTGCCAGCAGCCCCAGGACTAGCGGGATACTCTACAATGAGCAGTTCTTC
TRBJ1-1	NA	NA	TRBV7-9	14	CASSQLGAMTEAFF	TGTGCCAGCAGCCAGCTTGGGGCGATGACTGAAGCTTTCTTT
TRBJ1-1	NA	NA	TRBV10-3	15	CAIRNQGIYDTEAFF	TGTGCCATCAGGAATCAGGGGATTTATGACACTGAAGCTTTCTTT
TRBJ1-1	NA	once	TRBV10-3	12	CATRLEESEAFF	TGTGCCACCAGACTCGAAGAGTCTGAAGCTTTCTTT
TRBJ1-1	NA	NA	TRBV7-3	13	CASSLVTETEAFF	TGTGCCAGCAGCTTGGTCACGGAGACTGAAGCTTTCTTT
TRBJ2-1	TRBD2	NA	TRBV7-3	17	CASSLNAGGPGYNEQFF	TGTGCCAGCAGCTTGAATGCGGGAGGGCCAGGGTACAATGAGCAGTTCTTC
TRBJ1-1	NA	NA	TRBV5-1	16	CASSPGPGRENTEAFF	TGCGCCAGCAGCCCCGGGCCGGGGAGAGAGAACACTGAAGCTTTCTTT
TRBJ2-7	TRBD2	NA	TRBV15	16	CATSYLTGTTDYEQYF	TGTGCCACCAGCTATCTGACCGGGACTACGGACTACGAGCAGTACTTC
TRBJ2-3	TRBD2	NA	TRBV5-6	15	CASSSTSGFTDTQYF	TGTGCCAGCAGTTCGACTAGCGGCTTCACAGATACGCAGTATTTT
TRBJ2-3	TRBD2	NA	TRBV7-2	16	CASSLLAGVGGDTQYF	TGTGCCAGCAGCTTATTAGCGGGAGTGGGAGGAGATACGCAGTATTTT
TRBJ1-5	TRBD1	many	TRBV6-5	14	CASQLTGANQPQHF	TGTGCCAGCCAACTGACAGGGGCGAATCAGCCCCAGCATTTT
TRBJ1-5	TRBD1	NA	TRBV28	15	CASSFATGGNQPQHF	TGTGCCAGCAGTTTTGCGACAGGGGGCAATCAGCCCCAGCATTTT
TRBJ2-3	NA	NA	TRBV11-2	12	CASSLAGDTQYF	TGTGCCAGCAGCCTTGCCGGAGATACGCAGTATTTT
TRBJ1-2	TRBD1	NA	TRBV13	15	CASSLAGQGNYGYTF	TGTGCCAGCAGCTTAGCGGGACAGGGGAACTATGGCTACACCTTC
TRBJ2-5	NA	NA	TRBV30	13	CAWSIQGPETQYF	TGTGCCTGGAGTATACAGGGCCCAGAGACCCAGTACTTC
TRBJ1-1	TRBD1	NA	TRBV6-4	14	CATRQGFRDTEAFF	TGTGCCACAAGACAGGGATTTAGGGACACTGAAGCTTTCTTT
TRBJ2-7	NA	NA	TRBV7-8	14	CASSLLGLIYEQYF	TGTGCCAGCAGCTTATTAGGACTGATATACGAGCAGTACTTC
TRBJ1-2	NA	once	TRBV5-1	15	CASSPSTDRRYGYTF	TGCGCCAGCAGCCCGTCCACCGACAGACGGTATGGCTACACCTTC
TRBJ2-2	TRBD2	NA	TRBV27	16	CASSPRTSENTGELFF	TGTGCCAGCAGTCCCCGGACTAGCGAGAACACCGGGGAGCTGTTTTTT
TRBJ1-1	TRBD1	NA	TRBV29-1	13	CSAGQVVNTEAFF	TGCAGCGCCGGACAGGTGGTGAACACTGAAGCTTTCTTT
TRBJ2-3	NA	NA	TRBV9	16	CASSLRDSKSTDTQYF	TGTGCCAGCAGCCTCCGGGACTCGAAAAGCACAGATACGCAGTATTTT
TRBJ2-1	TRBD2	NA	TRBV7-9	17	CASSLSASGGFYNEQFF	TGTGCCAGCAGCTTAAGCGCTAGCGGGGGCTTTTACAATGAGCAGTTCTTC
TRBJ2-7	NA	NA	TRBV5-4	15	CASSVGAGASLEQYF	TGTGCCAGCAGCGTAGGTGCTGGGGCGTCGCTCGAGCAGTACTTC
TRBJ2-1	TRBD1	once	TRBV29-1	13	CSAGTGSYNEQFF	TGCAGCGCCGGGACAGGGTCGTACAATGAGCAGTTCTTC
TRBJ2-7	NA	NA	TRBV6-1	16	CASSDPRWGDWKRQYF	TGTGCCAGCAGTGACCCTCGTTGGGGAGACTGGAAACGGCAGTACTTC
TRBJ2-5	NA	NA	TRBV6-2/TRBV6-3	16	CASSFREQGESETQYF	TGTGCCAGCAGTTTCCGGGAACAGGGAGAATCAGAGACCCAGTACTTC
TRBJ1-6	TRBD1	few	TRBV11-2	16	CASRDSGTGGRSPLHF	TGTGCCAGCAGGGACTCTGGGACAGGGGGCCGTTCACCCCTCCACTTT